The present T cell receptor (beta chain) was sequenced within a study of Graves' ophthalmopathy and Graves' hyperthyroidism. Scientists amplified the TCR beta CDR3 regions from RNA transcripts. Amplification began with first-round RT-PCR using HTBI primers, then second-round multiplex PCR was performed. TCRdb ran MiXCR on the multiplex PCR reads and lists one entry per CDR3 protein. This table holds 240,000 or so distinct CDR3 sequences, around 50% found once. The CDR3 extends over 15 amino acids. Per germline, CDR1 ENHRY and CDR2 SYGVKD. About this clonotype itself: The germline gene is not matched at one end of the junction; a read error may be the cause.

Material: peripheral blood. The V gene is TRBV10-3, the J gene TRBJ2-7; no clear D. The TCR sequence derives from an adult man with Graves' ophthalmopathy. CDR3 coding DNA: TGTGCCAGCAGTGAAACCAGTACAGCCCGCTACGAGCAGTACTTC. Amino acid sequence: CASSETSTARYEQYF.